This T cell receptor (beta chain) was profiled in a study of CD8 T cells in ankylosing spondylitis. Scientists made TCR beta libraries using quantitative 5'-RACE with molecular barcodes. MiXCR, applied by TCRdb to the 5' RACE reads, yields one record per CDR3 protein. The sample has about 540,000 distinct CDR3 sequences; approximately 11% are singletons. Notes on the study in general: In the blood and synovial fluid of reactive arthritis, some motif variants had been previously reported. Within matched ankylosing spondylitis synovial fluid, disease-linked clones were reportedly significantly enriched. Ankylosing spondylitis blood seemed to carry a telltale TCR beta motif made of several highly homologous variants.

This clonotype has more than one count but fewer than ten. What it binds is not known. V was cut by 7 bases and J by 1 base, with 16 bases left in between. The CDR3 has 15 residues. Per germline, CDR1 SGHTA and CDR2 FQGNSA. What was sequenced was blood, either unsorted or a sorted T cell fraction (not recorded which). The gene calls are TRBV7-2 and TRBJ1-1; D uncertain. This sequence originates from a male donor with ankylosing spondylitis. This CDR3 reads CASNPDHGENTEAFF. DNA of the CDR3: TGTGCCAGCAACCCGGACCACGGTGAGAACACTGAAGCTTTCTTT.